The rows below give T cell receptor beta chains drawn from one sample of a study of CD4+ T cells in melanoma. Method: immunoSEQ multiplex PCR; TCRdb's copy keeps in-frame clones and lacks some. The sample gives 10,000 to 12,000 clones, 60% to 75% of which show up once; just under 9.5% is in the top ten. Sequenced input: cells from a culture (not recorded whether cultured in vitro). Every receptor here comes from a human donor with melanoma. Both conserved end residues are part of each CDR3. A D gene is named only where the DNA matches it firmly. A row's size may be missing; if present it is once, few, many or a size class.

j_gene,abundance,d_gene,v_gene,CDR3aa,CDR3nt
TRBJ1-1,few,.,TRBV6-1,CASRSRDAAEAFF,TGTGCCAGCAGATCGAGGGATGCAGCTGAAGCTTTCTTT
TRBJ1-2,.,.,TRBV6-5,CASSYQGDYGYTF,TGTGCCAGCAGTTATCAGGGTGACTATGGCTACACCTTC
TRBJ2-2,few,.,TRBV7-6,CASSLLSTTGELFF,TGTGCCAGCAGCTTATTGTCAACAACCGGGGAGCTGTTTTTT
TRBJ1-4,.,.,TRBV9,CASSAGGLGKLFF,TGTGCCAGCAGCGCCGGGGGATTGGGAAAACTGTTTTTT
TRBJ2-5,.,.,TRBV6-5,CASSATRTETQYF,TGTGCCAGCAGTGCTACTAGAACGGAGACCCAGTACTTC
TRBJ2-7,.,.,TRBV18,CASSRGGTEAYEQYF,TGTGCCAGCTCACGCGGGGGGACAGAGGCCTACGAGCAGTACTTC
TRBJ1-6,.,.,TRBV30,CAWRDDSQRHSPLHF,TGTGCCTGGAGGGACGACTCTCAGAGGCATTCACCCCTCCACTTT
TRBJ2-3,.,.,TRBV5-5,CASSHSRARGPTDTQYF,TGTGCCAGCAGCCACAGCAGGGCCCGGGGCCCCACAGATACGCAGTATTTT
TRBJ1-2,.,TRBD1,TRBV6-6,CASSYSTGGYGYTF,TGTGCCAGCAGTTACTCGACAGGGGGCTATGGCTACACCTTC
TRBJ2-3,.,TRBD2,TRBV5-1,CASSLLSGGVDTQYF,TGCGCCAGCAGCTTGCTTAGCGGGGGGGTTGATACGCAGTATTTT
TRBJ2-7,.,TRBD1,TRBV20-1,CSAPGGHEQYF,TGCAGTGCTCCAGGGGGCCACGAGCAGTACTTC
TRBJ2-3,.,.,TRBV6-5,CASSYRGDGSDTQYF,TGTGCCAGCAGTTACAGGGGAGATGGTTCGGATACGCAGTATTTT
TRBJ1-2,.,TRBD1,TRBV7-6,CASSATGTGERGYTF,TGTGCCAGCAGTGCCACCGGGACAGGCGAACGAGGCTACACCTTC
TRBJ2-1,.,TRBD2,TRBV7-8,CASSSNPGLADKNEQFF,TGTGCCAGCAGCTCCAACCCGGGACTAGCGGATAAAAATGAGCAGTTCTTC
TRBJ1-1,once,.,TRBV5-6,CASSFLGTAGQGAFF,TGTGCCAGCAGCTTTCTGGGTACCGCAGGCCAGGGAGCTTTCTTT
TRBJ1-5,.,.,TRBV7-9,CASRPRGGPQGGNQPQHF,TGTGCCAGCAGACCTCGGGGGGGCCCCCAAGGGGGCAATCAGCCCCAGCATTTT
TRBJ1-3,.,TRBD1,TRBV9,CASSVGTGAGNTIYF,TGTGCCAGCAGCGTAGGGACAGGGGCTGGAAACACCATATATTTT
TRBJ1-5,.,.,TRBV10-2,CASTGQLDSNQPQHF,TGCGCCAGCACCGGGCAGCTGGATAGCAATCAGCCCCAGCATTTT
TRBJ2-3,.,TRBD1,TRBV2,CASSTGQGIRTDTQYF,TGTGCCAGCAGTACTGGACAGGGAATACGAACAGATACGCAGTATTTT
TRBJ2-7,.,.,TRBV4-1,CASSQVIGMEDEQYF,TGCGCCAGCAGCCAAGTGATCGGCATGGAGGACGAGCAGTACTTC
TRBJ1-2,few,TRBD1,TRBV7-8,CASSLGGQLGYTF,TGTGCCAGCAGCTTAGGGGGACAGCTTGGCTACACCTTC
TRBJ1-5,few,.,TRBV7-8,CASSLVGVRNQPQHF,TGTGCCAGCAGCTTAGTGGGGGTACGGAATCAGCCCCAGCATTTT
TRBJ2-3,.,.,TRBV7-8,CASSLARRDTQYF,TGTGCCAGCAGCTTAGCGCGAAGGGATACGCAGTATTTT
TRBJ2-7,few,TRBD1,TRBV6-5,CASSSTRTGTYEQYF,TGTGCCAGCAGTTCAACGAGGACAGGGACCTACGAGCAGTACTTC
TRBJ2-5,.,.,TRBV2,CASRPLGVVETQYF,TGTGCCAGCAGACCTTTAGGGGTTGTGGAGACCCAGTACTTC
TRBJ1-3,.,.,TRBV6-1,CASRRQGISGNTIYF,TGTGCCAGCAGGCGGCAGGGGATCTCTGGAAACACCATATATTTT
TRBJ2-2,.,.,TRBV2,CASRIRSGTGELFF,TGTGCCAGCAGGATAAGGAGTGGCACCGGGGAGCTGTTTTTT
TRBJ2-1,.,.,TRBV4-1,CASSRVIHEQFF,TGCGCCAGCAGCCGGGTCATTCATGAGCAGTTCTTC
TRBJ2-2,.,.,TRBV6-1,CASRITVGELFF,TGTGCCAGCAGGATTACAGTTGGGGAGCTGTTTTTT
TRBJ2-2,.,.,TRBV10-3,CATAPRAGELFF,TGTGCCACCGCCCCCAGGGCCGGGGAGCTGTTTTTT
TRBJ2-5,.,TRBD2,TRBV27,CASSFSGVKTQYF,TGTGCCAGCAGTTTTAGCGGGGTCAAGACCCAGTACTTC
TRBJ1-3,.,.,TRBV6-1,CASSSTGNTIYF,TGTGCCAGCAGTTCCACTGGAAACACCATATATTTT
TRBJ2-5,.,.,TRBV9,CASSRGQETQYF,TGTGCCAGCAGTCGGGGACAAGAGACCCAGTACTTC
TRBJ2-7,.,TRBD2,TRBV7-2,CASSLGEGVAGKQYF,TGTGCCAGCAGCTTAGGGGAGGGGGTAGCGGGGAAGCAGTACTTC
TRBJ1-1,.,.,TRBV5-1,CASSFQGGGMNTEAFF,TGCGCCAGCAGCTTCCAGGGAGGAGGTATGAACACTGAAGCTTTCTTT
TRBJ2-7,few,TRBD1,TRBV18,CASSPRGQTMASEQYF,TGTGCCAGCTCACCACGGGGACAGACAATGGCTAGTGAGCAGTACTTC
TRBJ2-3,.,TRBD2,TRBV4-1,CASSPLPSGGADTQYF,TGCGCCAGCAGCCCTCTGCCTAGCGGGGGGGCGGATACGCAGTATTTT
TRBJ1-5,.,.,TRBV29-1,CSVEINSNQPQHF,TGCAGCGTTGAAATTAATAGCAATCAGCCCCAGCATTTT
TRBJ2-5,.,TRBD2,TRBV9,CASSPTSGARETQYF,TGTGCCAGCAGTCCAACTAGCGGGGCTAGGGAGACCCAGTACTTC
TRBJ2-3,.,TRBD2,TRBV2,CASSPHQASGYTDTQYF,TGTGCCAGCAGTCCCCATCAAGCTAGCGGATACACAGATACGCAGTATTTT
TRBJ2-2,.,TRBD1,TRBV11-1,CASRSGQGKRELFF,TGTGCCAGCAGATCGGGACAGGGGAAGAGGGAGCTGTTTTTT
TRBJ1-1,.,.,TRBV11-2,CASSLTWGEMNTEAFF,TGTGCCAGCAGCTTAACCTGGGGCGAAATGAACACTGAAGCTTTCTTT
TRBJ1-1,.,.,TRBV5-6,CASSPAPGDTEAFF,TGTGCCAGCAGCCCCGCCCCCGGGGACACTGAAGCTTTCTTT
TRBJ1-1,.,.,TRBV5-1,CASSLRFSVTEAFF,TGCGCCAGCAGCTTGAGGTTCTCGGTCACTGAAGCTTTCTTT
TRBJ2-1,.,TRBD2,TRBV27,CASQPGTSYYNEQFF,TGTGCCAGCCAGCCCGGGACTAGCTATTACAATGAGCAGTTCTTC
TRBJ1-6,medium-sized,.,TRBV7-9,CASSARWDSPLHF,TGTGCCAGCAGCGCCAGATGGGATTCACCCCTCCACTTT
TRBJ1-3,.,.,TRBV6-5,CASSYGRGAGNTIYF,TGTGCCAGCAGTTACGGGCGGGGGGCTGGAAACACCATATATTTT
TRBJ2-2,.,TRBD2,TRBV7-8,CASSQRWEGANTGELFF,TGTGCCAGCAGCCAACGGTGGGAGGGCGCGAACACCGGGGAGCTGTTTTTT
TRBJ2-7,.,.,TRBV5-4,CASSRQGSHYEQYF,TGTGCCAGCAGTCGCCAGGGGTCCCACTACGAGCAGTACTTC
TRBJ1-1,.,.,TRBV7-9,CASSPAAPNTEAFF,TGTGCCAGCAGCCCAGCGGCTCCGAACACTGAAGCTTTCTTT
TRBJ2-5,.,.,TRBV19,CASSGVSAGQETQYF,TGTGCCAGTAGTGGGGTATCTGCGGGGCAAGAGACCCAGTACTTC
TRBJ1-2,few,.,TRBV11-2,CASRQTGTTNYGYTF,TGTGCCAGCAGGCAAACGGGAACAACTAACTATGGCTACACCTTC
TRBJ1-5,.,TRBD1,TRBV7-9,CASSLTGGWMDQPQHF,TGTGCCAGCAGCTTGACAGGGGGCTGGATGGATCAGCCCCAGCATTTT
TRBJ1-6,once,TRBD1,TRBV19,CASSLKGQGGSPLHF,TGTGCCAGTAGTCTAAAGGGACAGGGTGGCTCACCCCTCCACTTT
TRBJ1-2,few,.,TRBV18,CASSPTPDSGYTF,TGTGCCAGCTCACCAACTCCAGACAGCGGCTACACCTTC
TRBJ2-5,.,.,TRBV7-3,CASSLHQGRRETQYF,TGTGCCAGCAGCCTTCACCAGGGGCGGAGGGAGACCCAGTACTTC